The 31 T cell receptor beta chains below were found in one sample sequenced in a study of T cell repertoires in cytomegalovirus infection. Which antigens these TCRs recognize remains unknown. TCRdb called the reads again in MiXCR, with one record for every CDR3 protein. The sample includes 900,000 to 950,000 distinct CDR3 sequences, around 31% of them seen just once. The sample here was cultured CD8+ T cells from PBMCs, taken from culture after CMV antigen stimulation. The receptors shown here come from a human donor in good health (CMV status not recorded). Some clones in this sample may be carry-over from other donors' samples.

V gene TRBV27 combines with J gene TRBJ2-2; D unclear. Deletions cut 5 bases from V and 7 bases from J, with 11 bases between. This CDR3 comprises 13 residues. Germline values: CDR1 MNHEY, CDR2 SMNVEV (reference sequence). This CDR3 is CASSPLPVGELFF. CDR3 DNA: TGTGCCAGCAGTCCCTTACCGGTCGGGGAGCTGTTTTTT.

The V and J genes are TRBV7-9 and TRBJ1-1, with D hard to call. This CDR3 is built from 14 residues. V dropped 7 bases and J dropped 1 base, with 13 bases sitting between them. Germline CDR1 is SEHNR and CDR2 is FQNEAQ (reference sequence). The CDR3 coding sequence is TGTGCCAGCATAAATACAAGGGAGAACACTGAAGCTTTCTTT. As protein: CASINTRENTEAFF.

CDR3 DNA sequence: TGTGCCAACAGACAGACAGGGCTTACCTACAATGAGCAGTTCTTC. This codes for CANRQTGLTYNEQFF. The chain joins TRBV12-3 or TRBV12-4 to TRBJ2-1; the match to TRBD1 covers 7 bases. The CDR3 spans 15 residues. The V and J ends lost 10 bases and 2 bases, in that order; junction bases with no gene match: 11.

This chain joins TRBV2 and TRBJ1-2; weak D call: TRBD1 (6 bases). The germline V and J ends were trimmed by 7 bases and 6 bases, with 9 bases remaining between them. CDR1 is SNHLY and CDR2 is FYNNEI in the germline V gene. There are 11 residues in the CDR3. CDR3 loop: CASIEGDGYTF. In DNA, the CDR3 is TGTGCCAGCATCGAGGGGGATGGCTACACCTTC.

Only a few counts were recorded for this clonotype. The genes are TRBV6-2 or TRBV6-3 and TRBJ2-3; D remains unclear. Germline assignment: CDR1 MNHEY and CDR2 SVGEGT. The CDR3 contains 13 residues. Trimming pared 6 bases from V and 4 bases from J, leaving 11 bases between. The DNA for the CDR3 is TGTGCCAGCAGATTCAGAGGCCCAGATACGCAGTATTTT. Protein: CASRFRGPDTQYF.

This clonotype was picked up a small number of times. The chain carries TRBV14 and TRBJ1-1; D is unresolved. Germline CDR1 and CDR2: SGHDN and FVKESK. There are 14 residues in the CDR3. The V end lost 3 bases, the J end lost 0 bases, and 8 bases lay between the germline ends. The CDR3 sequence is CASSHYLVNTEAFF. In DNA form, the CDR3 reads TGTGCCAGCAGCCACTACCTGGTGAACACTGAAGCTTTCTTT.

The chain has TRBV20-1 and TRBJ2-7; 9 bases align to TRBD2. The trim removed 3 bases at V and 0 bases at J, leaving 3 bases unmatched. From germline, CDR1 is DFQATT and CDR2 SNEGSKA (reference sequence). CDR3 length equals 14 residues. The CDR3 sequence is CSARGAGGSYEQYF. CDR3 coding DNA: TGCAGTGCTAGGGGAGCGGGGGGCTCCTACGAGCAGTACTTC.

The V and J genes are TRBV27 and TRBJ1-2; D unclear. This CDR3 comprises 13 residues. The V gene lost 3 bases and the J gene lost 6 bases, with 11 bases spanning the gap. The germline CDR1 and CDR2 sequences are MNHEY and SMNVEV (reference sequence). Here the CDR3 DNA reads TGTGCCAGCAGTTTTAACAAGAACAATGGCTACACCTTC. Amino acids: CASSFNKNNGYTF.

V usage is TRBV11-2 and J usage is TRBJ2-2, with D perhaps matching TRBD1 or TRBD2 (5 bases each). The CDR3 runs 17 residues. Between the trimmed V and J ends, which lost 6 bases and 4 bases, there was a span of 21 bases. Germline CDR1 and CDR2: SGHAT and FQNNGV. DNA of the CDR3: TGTGCCAGCAGTCCCGGGGCAAGGGATGGGGGCACCGGGGAGCTGTTTTTT. Its translation: CASSPGARDGGTGELFF.

V gene TRBV13 combines with J gene TRBJ2-2; 9 bases fit TRBD2. Germline values: CDR1 PRHDT, CDR2 FYEKMQ (reference sequence). There are 18 residues in the CDR3. The trim removed 5 bases at V and 5 bases at J, leaving 15 bases unmatched. The CDR3 sequence is CASSARGGPSEGTGELFF. CDR3 nucleotide sequence: TGTGCCAGCAGCGCGCGGGGGGGCCCCTCCGAGGGGACCGGGGAGCTGTTTTTT.

This chain connects TRBV4-3 to TRBJ2-4; D is possibly TRBD2 (5 bases). V lost 0 bases and J 0 bases, leaving 12 bases between the germline ends. The CDR3 contains 17 residues. The germline V gene has CDR1 LGHNA and CDR2 YSLEER. For the CDR3, the DNA is TGCGCCAGCAGCCAAGATCCCCCTGGGAGAGCCAAAAACATTCAGTACTTC. This sequence encodes CASSQDPPGRAKNIQYF.

The chain joins TRBV7-8 to TRBJ2-2, with TRBD2 as a possible D gene (6 bases). The germline V gene encodes CDR1 SGHVS and CDR2 FQNEAQ. The V gene lost 6 bases and the J gene lost 3 bases, with 14 bases spanning the gap. This CDR3 is built from 15 residues. The DNA of the CDR3 is TGTGCCAGCAGGCCAACGGGGGTATACACCGGGGAGCTGTTTTTT. Its protein is CASRPTGVYTGELFF.

This clonotype appeared a few times. The chain combines TRBV25-1 with TRBJ1-4; 7 nucleotides match TRBD1. The CDR3 is 19 amino acids. V was clipped by 3 bases and J by 0 bases; unmatched bases: 13. Germline CDR1 reads MGHDK; CDR2 reads SYGVNS. The CDR3 DNA reads as TGTGCCAGCAGTGAGTTCCGGGACAGCCGCTCCGCAACTAATGAAAAACTGTTTTTT. It codes for CASSEFRDSRSATNEKLFF.

This clonotype was detected ten times or more. The V gene is TRBV6-1, the J gene TRBJ1-5; no reliable D call. Germline CDR1 and CDR2: MNHNS and SASEGT. The germline V and J ends were trimmed by 7 bases and 7 bases, with 14 bases remaining between them. This CDR3 comprises 13 residues. The CDR3 DNA follows: TGTGCCAGCACAGAGTTAGGGCTCCAGCCCCAGCATTTT. Translation: CASTELGLQPQHF.

This chain connects TRBV7-9 to TRBJ1-1; the D is unclear. V was clipped by 5 bases and J by 1 base, with 17 bases between them. The CDR3 runs to 16 residues. Germline CDR1 SEHNR, CDR2 FQNEAQ (reference sequence). The CDR3 loop reads CASSPSVAKENTEAFF. CDR3 coding DNA: TGTGCCAGCAGCCCTTCTGTTGCCAAGGAGAACACTGAAGCTTTCTTT.

This rearrangement joins TRBV27 to TRBJ1-1; 8 nucleotides match TRBD1. V trimming: 6 bases; J trimming: 5 bases; junction bases outside the gene matches: 8. Looked up from germline, CDR1 is MNHEY and CDR2 is SMNVEV (reference sequence). This CDR3 comprises 14 residues. CDR3 nucleotide sequence: TGTGCCAGCAGAACAGGGGGGGAGATAACTGAAGCTTTCTTT. Residues: CASRTGGEITEAFF.

The chain employs TRBV19 and TRBJ2-1; D gene ambiguous. Germline V gene lookup returns CDR1 LNHDA and CDR2 SQIVND (reference sequence). With 6 bases removed from V and 0 bases from J, the gap between germline ends came to 9 bases. The CDR3 is 14 residues long. The CDR3 loop reads CASRDGVSYNEQFF. The DNA for the CDR3 is TGTGCCAGTAGGGATGGGGTCTCCTACAATGAGCAGTTCTTC.

This clonotype occurred a few times. The rearrangement links TRBV24-1 to TRBJ2-1, with D unclear. The CDR3 contains 14 residues. Germline V gene sequence: CDR1 KGHDR, CDR2 SFDVKD. V was pared by 11 bases and J by 7 bases, with 20 bases between. CDR3 protein: CAIPVPRASNEQFF. CDR3 nucleotides: TGTGCCATCCCAGTCCCTCGGGCCTCTAATGAGCAGTTCTTC.

This clonotype was recorded at least ten times. J is TRBJ2-7 and V is TRBV12-5; D not resolved. The CDR3 is made up of 12 amino acids. Germline V CDR1 and CDR2: LGHNT, FRNRAP. With 0 bases removed from V and 5 bases from J, the gap between germline ends came to 5 bases. CDR3 nucleotides: TGTGCTAGTGGTTTGGTTGTGGACGAGCAGTACTTC. Its protein product is CASGLVVDEQYF.

The chain is built from TRBV5-6 and TRBJ2-5; possible D gene TRBD2, 5 bases. This CDR3 has 14 amino acids. Trimming removed 3 bases from V and 7 bases from J, with 16 bases in between. From germline, CDR1 is SGHDT and CDR2 YYEEEE. The CDR3 DNA reads TGTGCCAGCAGCTCGGGGATAAGCGTGAGGACCCAGTACTTC. Translation: CASSSGISVRTQYF.

This chain links TRBV10-3 with TRBJ2-1, with 7 bases lining up with TRBD2. V was clipped by 8 bases and J by 8 bases; unmatched bases: 15. Germline CDR1 reads ENHRY; CDR2 reads SYGVKD. The CDR3 spans 15 residues. CDR3 region: CAIWSGGGVGDEQFF. CDR3 sequence (DNA): TGTGCCATCTGGTCCGGCGGGGGTGTGGGCGATGAGCAGTTCTTC.

This clonotype showed up many times. V is TRBV7-8 and J is TRBJ1-2; 11 positions match TRBD1. CDR3 length: 15 amino acids. The ends lost 0 bases at V and 8 bases at J; junction bases unmatched: 5. CDR1 SGHVS and CDR2 FQNEAQ come from the germline V gene. CDR3 nucleotides: TGTGCCAGCAGCTTAGCTCCGGGACAGGGGGGCGGCTACACCTTC. It specifies CASSLAPGQGGGYTF.

V is TRBV24-1 and J is TRBJ2-5, with TRBD2 matching 15 bases. Germline V CDR1 and CDR2: KGHDR, SFDVKD. This CDR3 has 16 residues. The junction had 2 bases not matched to a gene; V was cut back by 3 bases and J by 4 bases. CDR3 region: CATSDGLAGGLETQYF. In DNA, the CDR3 is TGTGCCACCAGTGATGGACTAGCGGGGGGGCTAGAGACCCAGTACTTC.

In its sample, this clonotype was seen many times. V gene TRBV7-2 combines with J gene TRBJ1-5; D is unclear. Germline assignment: CDR1 SGHTA and CDR2 FQGNSA. The CDR3 contains 15 residues. Trimming removed 0 bases at V and 4 bases at J, with 10 bases between. As DNA, the CDR3 is TGTGCCAGCAGCTTAGCGGACGGAATAAATCAGCCCCAGCATTTT. It translates to CASSLADGINQPQHF.

This clonotype was detected a few times. V usage is TRBV29-1 and J usage is TRBJ2-1; the match to TRBD1 covers 9 bases. V shed 6 bases and J 0 bases; nucleotides not matched to a gene: 6. This CDR3 is 15 amino acids long. Germline V gene data show CDR1 as SQVTM and CDR2 as ANQGSEA. The CDR3 nucleotides are TGCAGCGTACAGGGGGCCCCTAGCTCCTACAATGAGCAGTTCTTC. Its protein is CSVQGAPSSYNEQFF.

This clonotype was counted many times. This chain uses TRBV6-1 with TRBJ1-2, with a weak D call TRBD1 (5 bases). Germline CDR1 reads MNHNS; CDR2 reads SASEGT. The CDR3 is 13 residues long. Trimming took off 6 bases at V and 6 bases at J, with 14 bases between the two ends. The DNA of the CDR3 is TGTGCCAGCAGGCCTCAGGGCTTTGATGGCTACACCTTC. Translated: CASRPQGFDGYTF.

The chain uses TRBV25-1 and TRBJ2-1, with D unclear. V lost 3 bases and J 3 bases, leaving 9 bases between the germline ends. In germline, CDR1 is MGHDK, CDR2 SYGVNS. The length of the CDR3 is 14 residues. The CDR3 here is CASSDIGIYNEQFF. The CDR3 coding sequence is TGTGCCAGCAGTGATATAGGGATCTACAATGAGCAGTTCTTC.

This clonotype was observed a few times. The chain carries TRBV11-2 and TRBJ2-7; possible D gene TRBD1, 6 bases. Trimming removed 4 bases at V and 4 bases at J, with 14 bases between. The CDR3 is 14 amino acids. From germline, CDR1 is SGHAT and CDR2 FQNNGV. This chain's CDR3 is CASSWGPGAYEQYV. The CDR3 region has the DNA TGTGCCAGCAGCTGGGGGCCGGGCGCGTACGAGCAGTACGTC.

The table lists this clonotype with many counts. The chain links TRBV4-1 to TRBJ1-5; D is perhaps TRBD1 (5 bases). Germline assignment: CDR1 MGHRA and CDR2 YSYEKL. The ends were cut back, 1 base at V and 2 bases at J, with 9 bases in the middle. The CDR3 runs 15 residues. CDR3 sequence: CASSQVRGGNQPQHF. CDR3 in DNA: TGCGCCAGCAGCCAAGTACGAGGGGGCAATCAGCCCCAGCATTTT.

In regard to this clonotype: The junction does not match germline at one end; this may be a read error. The V and J genes are TRBV5-3 and TRBJ2-7; possibly TRBD1 or TRBD2 for D (5 bases each). TRBV5-3 is an open reading frame whose function is uncertain. This CDR3 contains 14 residues. The CDR3 reads CASSLGTSIYEQYF. The CDR3 coding sequence is TGTGCCAGCAGCTTGGGGACCTCAATCTACGAGCAGTACTTC.

The chain links TRBV19 to TRBJ1-1; 7 bases map to TRBD1. Germline V gene data show CDR1 as LNHDA and CDR2 as SQIVND (reference sequence). There are 17 residues in the CDR3. V dropped 6 bases and J dropped 0; count of bases not matched to a gene: 13. CDR3 nucleotide sequence: TGTGCCAGTAGACCGGAGACAGGGACGGTCATGAACACTGAAGCTTTCTTT. It codes for CASRPETGTVMNTEAFF.